The T cell receptor beta chain under discussion was sequenced for a study of T-cell memory formation after mild COVID-19. As for the study in general: Across donors, TCR clusters were largely donor specific. Study-wide findings and caveats: Clones shrinking from day 15 to 85 showed even CD4/CD8 mixes; later expanders tilted CD4+. A second wave of clones peaked on day 37, and their SARS-CoV-2 specificity went unconfirmed.

CDR1 is SGHRS and CDR2 is YFSETQ in the germline V gene. The CDR3 length is 16 residues. Trimming cost V 5 bases and J 7 bases; bases outside gene matches: 10. TCRdb re-called the 5' RACE reads with MiXCR, one entry per CDR3 protein. The repertoire holds some 190,000 distinct CDR3 sequences, with around 16% as singletons. This clonotype was recorded a few times. Its antigen is not known. Material for sequencing was PBMCs or a T cell subset sorted from them (not recorded which). This TCR was recovered from an adult woman who had mild COVID-19 (a few samples of this study predate the infection). Cell type and time point are not known. This chain links TRBV5-1 with TRBJ2-1; the match to TRBD2 covers 12 bases. The CDR3 spells CASSPVTSGSVNEQFF. Written as DNA, the CDR3 is TGCGCCAGCAGTCCTGTGACTAGCGGGAGCGTAAATGAGCAGTTCTTC.